These T cell receptor beta chains were read from a single sample in a study of T-cell memory formation after mild COVID-19. TCRdb redid the calling of the 5' RACE reads with MiXCR, one entry per CDR3 protein. The sample consists of hundreds of thousands of distinct CDR3 sequences, more than 15% of them appearing once. Input material: PBMCs or a T cell subset sorted from them (not recorded which). Receptors were obtained from an adult woman who had mild COVID-19 (a few samples of this study predate the infection). Cell type and time point are not known. The CDR3 runs from the conserved cysteine through the conserved F or W. D genes are given only for firm matches. Expanded clones get a size class; other rows say once, few or many, or leave the size out.

cdr3_aa: CASSQSVGEQSEAFF
cdr3_nt: TGCGCCAGCAGCCAATCGGTAGGGGAACAAAGTGAAGCTTTCTTT
j_call: TRBJ1-1
d_call: .
clone_size: .
v_call: TRBV4-3

cdr3_aa: CASSSTGLTGELFF
cdr3_nt: TGCGCCAGCAGCTCTACAGGGTTAACCGGGGAGCTGTTTTTT
j_call: TRBJ2-2
d_call: .
clone_size: .
v_call: TRBV5-1

cdr3_aa: CASSSRSEQGGGEQYF
cdr3_nt: TGTGCCAGCAGCTCACGATCCGAACAGGGAGGCGGCGAGCAGTACTTC
j_call: TRBJ2-7
d_call: .
clone_size: .
v_call: TRBV11-3

cdr3_aa: CASSLFLGRGQETQYF
cdr3_nt: TGCGCCAGCAGCTTGTTTCTTGGCAGAGGCCAAGAGACCCAGTACTTC
j_call: TRBJ2-5
d_call: .
clone_size: few
v_call: TRBV5-1

cdr3_aa: CASSHDRGAYEQYF
cdr3_nt: TGTGCCAGCAGCCATGACAGGGGTGCGTACGAGCAGTACTTC
j_call: TRBJ2-7
d_call: TRBD1
clone_size: many
v_call: TRBV7-2

cdr3_aa: CSARDRAEPGNQPQHF
cdr3_nt: TGCAGTGCTAGGGACAGGGCCGAGCCTGGCAATCAGCCCCAGCATTTT
j_call: TRBJ1-5
d_call: TRBD1
clone_size: .
v_call: TRBV20-1

cdr3_aa: CASSLSRGANEQFF
cdr3_nt: TGTGCCAGCAGCTTGTCCCGGGGGGCGAATGAGCAGTTCTTC
j_call: TRBJ2-1
d_call: .
clone_size: .
v_call: TRBV5-4

cdr3_aa: CASSQDSLGSAAKNIQYF
cdr3_nt: TGCGCCAGCAGCCAAGACTCCCTGGGATCTGCAGCCAAAAACATTCAGTACTTC
j_call: TRBJ2-4
d_call: .
clone_size: .
v_call: TRBV4-1

cdr3_aa: CASSSRDRITGELFF
cdr3_nt: TGTGCCAGCAGCTCCCGGGACAGGATTACCGGGGAGCTGTTTTTT
j_call: TRBJ2-2
d_call: TRBD1
clone_size: .
v_call: TRBV7-9

cdr3_aa: CSAVGDTDTQYF
cdr3_nt: TGCAGCGCCGTAGGAGACACAGATACGCAGTATTTT
j_call: TRBJ2-3
d_call: .
clone_size: few
v_call: TRBV20-1

cdr3_aa: CASSYGLADEQFF
cdr3_nt: TGCGCCAGCAGCTACGGACTAGCGGACGAGCAGTTCTTC
j_call: TRBJ2-1
d_call: TRBD2
clone_size: many
v_call: TRBV4-3

cdr3_aa: CASSLLGSSGRANEQFF
cdr3_nt: TGTGCCAGCAGCTTATTGGGATCTAGCGGGAGGGCCAATGAGCAGTTCTTC
j_call: TRBJ2-1
d_call: TRBD2
clone_size: .
v_call: TRBV7-3

cdr3_aa: CASRLTGGSGNTIYF
cdr3_nt: TGTGCCAGCAGATTAACAGGGGGGTCTGGAAACACCATATATTTT
j_call: TRBJ1-3
d_call: TRBD1
clone_size: .
v_call: TRBV14

cdr3_aa: CASREPGGPYNEQFF
cdr3_nt: TGCGCCAGCAGAGAGCCTGGGGGACCCTACAATGAGCAGTTCTTC
j_call: TRBJ2-1
d_call: .
clone_size: many
v_call: TRBV4-1

cdr3_aa: CASSKRQGMNTEAFF
cdr3_nt: TGTGCCAGCAGCAAAAGACAGGGGATGAACACTGAAGCTTTCTTT
j_call: TRBJ1-1
d_call: TRBD1
clone_size: .
v_call: TRBV11-1

cdr3_aa: CASSPRDKGDTQYF
cdr3_nt: TGCGCCAGCAGCCCCCGGGACAAAGGGGATACGCAGTATTTT
j_call: TRBJ2-3
d_call: .
clone_size: .
v_call: TRBV4-1

cdr3_aa: CASSQGSGVNTGELFF
cdr3_nt: TGCGCCAGCAGCCAAGGCTCGGGGGTGAACACCGGGGAGCTGTTTTTT
j_call: TRBJ2-2
d_call: .
clone_size: few
v_call: TRBV4-3

cdr3_aa: CASSQYRTVTYEQYF
cdr3_nt: TGTGCCAGCAGCCAATATAGGACGGTAACCTACGAGCAGTACTTC
j_call: TRBJ2-7
d_call: .
clone_size: few
v_call: TRBV14

cdr3_aa: CASSQDWRGRRDLFTGELFF
cdr3_nt: TGTGCCAGCAGCCAAGATTGGAGGGGGCGCCGGGATCTCTTCACCGGGGAGCTGTTTTTT
j_call: TRBJ2-2
d_call: .
clone_size: few
v_call: TRBV3-1

cdr3_aa: CATATGGADTQYF
cdr3_nt: TGTGCCACCGCGACCGGGGGGGCAGATACGCAGTATTTT
j_call: TRBJ2-3
d_call: TRBD2
clone_size: .
v_call: TRBV10-3

cdr3_aa: CASSLGGLAGPYNEQFF
cdr3_nt: TGTGCCAGCAGCTTAGGGGGTCTAGCGGGACCCTACAATGAGCAGTTCTTC
j_call: TRBJ2-1
d_call: TRBD2
clone_size: .
v_call: TRBV7-9

cdr3_aa: CASSSAVGNQPQHF
cdr3_nt: TGTGCCAGCAGTTCGGCGGTGGGAAATCAGCCCCAGCATTTT
j_call: TRBJ1-5
d_call: .
clone_size: .
v_call: TRBV12-3/TRBV12-4

cdr3_aa: CASTTGQGGTEAFF
cdr3_nt: TGTGCCAGCACTACGGGACAGGGAGGCACTGAAGCTTTCTTT
j_call: TRBJ1-1
d_call: TRBD1
clone_size: few
v_call: TRBV6-5

cdr3_aa: CASSPPRWLATNTGELFF
cdr3_nt: TGTGCCAGCAGCCCCCCTCGTTGGCTAGCGACGAACACCGGGGAGCTGTTTTTT
j_call: TRBJ2-2
d_call: .
clone_size: few
v_call: TRBV7-9

cdr3_aa: CASFRNTGELFF
cdr3_nt: TGTGCCAGCTTTAGGAACACCGGGGAGCTGTTTTTT
j_call: TRBJ2-2
d_call: .
clone_size: .
v_call: TRBV7-9

cdr3_aa: CASSRTGGSGNTIYF
cdr3_nt: TGTGCCAGCAGCCGCACAGGGGGCTCTGGAAACACCATATATTTT
j_call: TRBJ1-3
d_call: TRBD1
clone_size: few
v_call: TRBV12-3/TRBV12-4

cdr3_aa: CASRTTSSYNEQFF
cdr3_nt: TGTGCCAGCAGGACGACGAGCTCCTACAATGAGCAGTTCTTC
j_call: TRBJ2-1
d_call: .
clone_size: few
v_call: TRBV6-5

cdr3_aa: CASSPDRVTEAFF
cdr3_nt: TGTGCCAGCAGCCCAGACAGGGTTACTGAAGCTTTCTTT
j_call: TRBJ1-1
d_call: TRBD1
clone_size: many
v_call: TRBV12-3/TRBV12-4

cdr3_aa: CASSFRRRVPSSYEQYF
cdr3_nt: TGTGCCAGCAGCTTCCGCCGCCGGGTCCCCAGCTCCTACGAGCAGTACTTC
j_call: TRBJ2-7
d_call: .
clone_size: .
v_call: TRBV14

cdr3_aa: CASSQDPGRTYTEAFF
cdr3_nt: TGCGCCAGCAGCCAAGATCCGGGCAGGACTTACACTGAAGCTTTCTTT
j_call: TRBJ1-1
d_call: .
clone_size: .
v_call: TRBV4-3

cdr3_aa: CASSPQTGGITDTQYF
cdr3_nt: TGTGCCAGCAGCCCTCAGACAGGGGGCATCACAGATACGCAGTATTTT
j_call: TRBJ2-3
d_call: TRBD1
clone_size: .
v_call: TRBV7-2

cdr3_aa: CASSYSGTTYGYTF
cdr3_nt: TGTGCCAGCAGTTACTCGGGGACCACCTATGGCTACACCTTC
j_call: TRBJ1-2
d_call: .
clone_size: .
v_call: TRBV6-5

cdr3_aa: CASSYEGGGNYEQYF
cdr3_nt: TGTGCCAGCAGCTACGAGGGCGGGGGAAATTACGAGCAGTACTTC
j_call: TRBJ2-7
d_call: TRBD2
clone_size: few
v_call: TRBV7-2

cdr3_aa: CASSQGLGGNTEAFF
cdr3_nt: TGTGCCAGCAGCCAAGGGCTTGGGGGGAACACTGAAGCTTTCTTT
j_call: TRBJ1-1
d_call: .
clone_size: .
v_call: TRBV3-1

cdr3_aa: CATSREKGGGNEKLFF
cdr3_nt: TGTGCCACCAGCAGAGAGAAGGGGGGCGGTAATGAAAAACTGTTTTTT
j_call: TRBJ1-4
d_call: .
clone_size: few
v_call: TRBV15

cdr3_aa: CASSQESGRVHEQYF
cdr3_nt: TGCGCCAGCAGCCAAGAAAGTGGCAGGGTTCACGAGCAGTACTTC
j_call: TRBJ2-7
d_call: .
clone_size: few
v_call: TRBV4-3

cdr3_aa: CASSQAPTSGGPNEQFF
cdr3_nt: TGCGCCAGCAGCCAAGCCCCCACTAGCGGGGGTCCGAATGAGCAGTTCTTC
j_call: TRBJ2-1
d_call: TRBD2
clone_size: .
v_call: TRBV4-1

cdr3_aa: CASSEPAGDTDTQYF
cdr3_nt: TGTGCCAGCAGTGAACCAGCGGGGGACACAGATACGCAGTATTTT
j_call: TRBJ2-3
d_call: TRBD2
clone_size: .
v_call: TRBV2

cdr3_aa: CASSSGTGGFGYTF
cdr3_nt: TGTGCCAGCAGCTCCGGGACAGGGGGCTTCGGCTACACCTTC
j_call: TRBJ1-2
d_call: TRBD1
clone_size: .
v_call: TRBV11-2

cdr3_aa: CASQTLADITDTQYF
cdr3_nt: TGTGCCAGCCAGACACTAGCGGATATCACGGATACGCAGTATTTT
j_call: TRBJ2-3
d_call: TRBD2
clone_size: .
v_call: TRBV7-9

cdr3_aa: CATGDSADQETQYF
cdr3_nt: TGTGCCACCGGAGACTCAGCGGACCAAGAGACCCAGTACTTC
j_call: TRBJ2-5
d_call: .
clone_size: .
v_call: TRBV24-1

cdr3_aa: CASSHPRDSPYEQYF
cdr3_nt: TGTGCCAGCAGTCATCCTCGGGACTCTCCCTACGAGCAGTACTTC
j_call: TRBJ2-7
d_call: .
clone_size: few
v_call: TRBV6-6

cdr3_aa: CASSSGSGASTDTQYF
cdr3_nt: TGTGCCAGCAGCTCGGGTAGCGGGGCTAGCACAGATACGCAGTATTTT
j_call: TRBJ2-3
d_call: TRBD2
clone_size: .
v_call: TRBV5-4

cdr3_aa: CASNGQPNQPQHF
cdr3_nt: TGTGCCAGCAACGGACAGCCGAATCAGCCCCAGCATTTT
j_call: TRBJ1-5
d_call: .
clone_size: few
v_call: TRBV6-1

cdr3_aa: CASSRSNRNSPLHF
cdr3_nt: TGTGCCAGCAGCCGCAGCAACAGGAATTCACCCCTCCACTTT
j_call: TRBJ1-6
d_call: .
clone_size: .
v_call: TRBV7-8

cdr3_aa: CSAVPGGRGKAGGELFF
cdr3_nt: TGCAGTGCTGTCCCCGGAGGAAGGGGGAAGGCTGGCGGGGAGCTGTTTTTT
j_call: TRBJ2-2
d_call: .
clone_size: few
v_call: TRBV20-1

cdr3_aa: CASSPPGQRLTDTQYF
cdr3_nt: TGTGCCAGCTCACCACCGGGACAGCGACTCACAGATACGCAGTATTTT
j_call: TRBJ2-3
d_call: TRBD1
clone_size: few
v_call: TRBV18

cdr3_aa: CASSLYRTLNTEAFF
cdr3_nt: TGTGCCAGCAGCTTGTACCGGACCCTAAACACTGAAGCTTTCTTT
j_call: TRBJ1-1
d_call: .
clone_size: .
v_call: TRBV5-5

cdr3_aa: CASSFSGRGGELFF
cdr3_nt: TGTGCCAGCAGCTTTAGCGGGAGGGGCGGGGAGCTGTTTTTT
j_call: TRBJ2-2
d_call: TRBD2
clone_size: few
v_call: TRBV12-3/TRBV12-4

cdr3_aa: CASSGQTPNYGYTF
cdr3_nt: TGTGCCAGCAGTGGACAGACACCTAACTATGGCTACACCTTC
j_call: TRBJ1-2
d_call: .
clone_size: .
v_call: TRBV2